This entry lists 23 T cell receptor beta chains sequenced from one sample in a study of cytomegalovirus exposure and HLA in healthy donors. PCR was performed using 60 Vbeta and 13 Jbeta primers. Some clones are missing from TCRdb's copy, which holds only in-frame ones; the method was immunoSEQ multiplex PCR. The sample holds 150,000 to 200,000 clones; around 79% are singletons and the top ten take around 1.4%. The source material was PBMCs. The receptors were sampled from a girl aged 5-17 years in good health and CMV-seropositive.

V usage is TRBV7-2 and J usage is TRBJ2-3, with a weak D call TRBD2 (6 bases). This CDR3 has 16 amino acids. The germline V gene encodes CDR1 SGHTA and CDR2 FQGNSA. Deletions cut 1 base from V and 1 base from J, with 12 bases between. The CDR3 sequence: CASSLVVAARTDTQYF. CDR3 DNA: TGTGCCAGCAGCTTAGTTGTAGCGGCCCGCACAGATACGCAGTATTTT.

The chain has TRBV27 and TRBJ1-2, with TRBD1 matching over 7 bases. The CDR3 is made up of 15 amino acids. Germline CDR1 MNHEY, CDR2 SMNVEV (reference sequence). The V gene end was trimmed by 2 bases and the J gene end by 1 base; junction bases not matched to a gene: 4. This CDR3 is CASSLTRQGNYGYTF. CDR3 DNA sequence: TGTGCCAGCAGTTTAACCAGACAGGGTAACTATGGCTACACCTTC.

This chain connects TRBV11-2 to TRBJ2-7; the D gene is possibly TRBD1 (6 bases). The CDR3 loop spans 17 amino acids. V lost 4 bases, J lost 2 bases, and 21 bases lay in between. Germline CDR1 SGHAT, CDR2 FQNNGV. The CDR3 nucleotides are TGTGCCAGCAGCTCCACCCGAGGACAGACAACCACCTACGAGCAGTACTTC. It encodes CASSSTRGQTTTYEQYF.

V usage is TRBV28 and J usage is TRBJ1-5, with a possible D match to TRBD1 (6 bases). The CDR3 is 18 amino acids. V lost 3 bases and J 3 bases, leaving 21 bases between the germline ends. Per the germline V gene, CDR1 is MDHEN and CDR2 is SYDVKM. Written as DNA, the CDR3 is TGTGCCAGCAGTTTTGTAAAGGGGGTCGATATAATCAATCAGCCCCAGCATTTT. Translated: CASSFVKGVDIINQPQHF.

The chain carries TRBV9 and TRBJ2-7; TRBD2 agrees at 8 bases. The trim removed 4 bases at V and 1 base at J, leaving 4 bases unmatched. The CDR3 contains 14 residues. Germline CDR1 reads SGDLS; CDR2 reads YYNGEE. For the CDR3, the DNA is TGTGCCAGCAGCCTCGGCGGGGGGTCCTACGAGCAGTACTTC. Translated: CASSLGGGSYEQYF.

For the CDR3, the DNA is TGTGCCAGCAGCGGACAGTGGGGGGGCAGGTATGGCTACACCTTC. Its translation: CASSGQWGGRYGYTF. The V gene is TRBV7-9, the J gene TRBJ1-2; the D gene is possibly TRBD1 (6 bases). Between the trimmed V and J ends, which lost 5 bases and 5 bases, there was a span of 18 bases. CDR3 size: 15 residues. Germline V gene lookup returns CDR1 SEHNR and CDR2 FQNEAQ (reference sequence).

This clone has more than one count but fewer than ten. V gene TRBV29-1 combines with J gene TRBJ2-1, with D possibly being TRBD1 (6 bases). CDR1 and CDR2 (germline): SQVTM, ANQGSEA. V shed 5 bases and J shed 0 bases, with 14 bases lying between them. This CDR3 spans 15 amino acids. DNA for the CDR3: TGCAGCGTTCAAGGACAGTCAAGCTCCTACAATGAGCAGTTCTTC. Translated: CSVQGQSSSYNEQFF.

The chain recombines TRBV29-1 with TRBJ1-5; TRBD1 matches 8 bases. CDR1 is SQVTM and CDR2 is ANQGSEA in the germline V gene. The V gene end was trimmed by 4 bases and the J gene end by 4 bases; junction bases not matched to a gene: 0. CDR3 length: 12 residues. CDR3 in DNA: TGCAGCGTTGGGACAGGGAATCAGCCCCAGCATTTT. It specifies CSVGTGNQPQHF.

The genes are TRBV29-1 and TRBJ2-7; TRBD1 matches 8 bases. Germline CDR1 reads SQVTM; CDR2 reads ANQGSEA. Trimming at V came to 6 bases and at J to 1 base, leaving 8 bases not matched to a gene. The CDR3 is 14 residues long. The CDR3 spells CSVKRQGSSYEQYF. The CDR3 region has the DNA TGCAGCGTGAAACGACAGGGGTCTTCCTACGAGCAGTACTTC.

J is TRBJ2-7 and V is TRBV6-4, with D possibly being TRBD2 (6 bases). This CDR3 spans 13 amino acids. V dropped 0 bases and J dropped 7 bases, with 10 bases sitting between them. Germline V CDR1 and CDR2: MRHNA, SNTAGT. CDR3 loop: CASSDSARGEQYF. The CDR3 region has the DNA TGTGCCAGCAGTGACTCTGCCCGGGGGGAGCAGTACTTC.

This clone showed up just once. The chain has TRBV13 and TRBJ1-1, with a weak D call TRBD1 (6 bases). Trimming stripped 4 bases from V and 7 bases from J, with 13 bases between. Germline CDR1 PRHDT, CDR2 FYEKMQ (reference sequence). The CDR3 covers 13 residues. This CDR3 is CASSSRDTHEAFF. The CDR3, as DNA: TGTGCCAGCAGCTCCCGGGACACCCATGAAGCTTTCTTT.

The chain uses TRBV11-3 and TRBJ2-2; no reliable D call. The V gene's germline CDR1 is SGHNT and CDR2 YENEEA. The CDR3 length is 11 residues. V dropped 2 bases and J dropped 8 bases, with 3 bases sitting between them. CDR3 sequence reads: CASSLSGELFF. The CDR3 DNA follows: TGTGCCAGCAGCTTATCTGGGGAGCTGTTTTTT.

This clone was seen more than once but under ten times. This sequence joins TRBV5-1 and TRBJ2-7; D is ambiguous. The ends were cut back, 3 bases at V and 4 bases at J, with 11 bases in the middle. The length of the CDR3 is 13 residues. Germline V gives CDR1 SGHRS, CDR2 YFSETQ. The CDR3 coding sequence is TGCGCCAGCAGCTCCCTAACAGCTTACGAGCAGTACTTC. Residues: CASSSLTAYEQYF.

The rearrangement uses TRBV2 and TRBJ2-5; the D gene is possibly TRBD1 (6 bases). Per germline, CDR1 SNHLY and CDR2 FYNNEI. CDR3 length: 13 residues. Trimming pared 4 bases from V and 4 bases from J, leaving 10 bases between. The CDR3 sequence: CASSGGRGETQYF. The CDR3 nucleotides are TGTGCCAGCAGTGGAGGCAGGGGAGAGACCCAGTACTTC.

The genes are TRBV6-5 and TRBJ1-1; 8 bases line up with TRBD1. Germline values: CDR1 MNHEY, CDR2 SVGAGI. This CDR3 is built from 15 residues. Trimming took 6 bases from V and 4 from J; bases not matched to a gene: 10. This CDR3 reads CASSPPGQVRTEAFF. The CDR3 region has the DNA TGTGCCAGCAGCCCACCGGGACAGGTTCGCACTGAAGCTTTCTTT.

The chain uses TRBV7-2 and TRBJ2-7; D is uncertain. The CDR3 extends over 14 amino acids. V dropped 5 bases and J dropped 0 bases, with 11 bases sitting between them. In germline, CDR1 is SGHTA, CDR2 FQGNSA. The chain's CDR3 is CASSHTDYSYEQYF. Written as DNA, the CDR3 is TGTGCCAGCAGCCATACAGATTACTCCTACGAGCAGTACTTC.

The chain carries TRBV10-3 and TRBJ2-5; the D gene is possibly TRBD2 (6 bases). The DNA matches TRBJ2-7 better at its end, which makes the J call doubtful. Per the germline V gene, CDR1 is ENHRY and CDR2 is SYGVKD. The CDR3 loop spans 12 amino acids. The DNA for the CDR3 is TGTGCCACAAGGGAGGCCGTCTACGAGCAGTACTTC. As protein: CATREAVYEQYF.

The chain recombines TRBV4-3 with TRBJ2-7; D unresolved. V shed 0 bases and J shed 3 bases, with 12 bases lying between them. Germline-derived CDR1 and CDR2 are LGHNA and YSLEER. The CDR3 spans 15 residues. CDR3: CASSQDLVGNYEQYF. In DNA, the CDR3 is TGCGCCAGCAGCCAAGATCTGGTGGGCAACTACGAGCAGTACTTC.

V gene TRBV23-1 combines with J gene TRBJ2-7; 10 bases agree with TRBD1. TRBV23-1 is assigned to the ORF class and has an uncertain function. This CDR3 has 17 residues. With V trimmed by 1 base and J by 3 bases, 9 bases remained unmatched. CDR3 residues: CASSQWGTGDWHYEQYF. Here the CDR3 DNA reads TGCGCCAGCAGTCAATGGGGGACAGGGGATTGGCACTACGAGCAGTACTTC.

The J gene is TRBJ2-7, the V gene TRBV5-4, with D perhaps TRBD2 (6 bases). CDR3 length: 16 amino acids. The V end lost 0 bases, the J end lost 3 bases, and 16 bases lay between the germline ends. CDR1 and CDR2 (germline): SGHNT, YYREEE (reference sequence). The CDR3 spells CASSLGGVSPIYEQYF. Written as DNA, the CDR3 is TGTGCCAGCAGCTTGGGCGGGGTTAGCCCAATCTACGAGCAGTACTTC.

The chain carries TRBV7-2 and TRBJ1-3; D unresolved. Between the trimmed V and J ends, which lost 5 bases and 4 bases, there was a span of 9 bases. Germline V lookup: CDR1 SGHTA, CDR2 FQGNSA. The CDR3 is 13 residues long. The CDR3 sequence is CASSVKTGNTIYF. Written as DNA, the CDR3 is TGTGCCAGCAGCGTAAAGACAGGAAACACCATATATTTT.

This chain connects TRBV29-1 to TRBJ2-7, with D possibly matching TRBD1 (6 bases). V lost 6 bases, J lost 0 bases, and 9 bases lay in between. The length of the CDR3 is 12 residues. Germline CDR1 and CDR2: SQVTM and ANQGSEA. CDR3: CSVLGGSYEQYF. CDR3 in DNA: TGCAGCGTCCTAGGGGGCTCCTACGAGCAGTACTTC.

This chain links TRBV19 with TRBJ1-5; 7 nucleotides match TRBD1. Germline V gene data show CDR1 as LNHDA and CDR2 as SQIVND (reference sequence). The J segment lost 4 bases and the V segment lost 6 bases, leaving 9 bases of the junction unmatched. The CDR3 covers 15 residues. The CDR3 reads CASSATGFGNQPQHF. In DNA, the CDR3 is TGTGCCAGTAGCGCGACAGGGTTTGGGAATCAGCCCCAGCATTTT. Full variable domain (outside the CDR3, taken from reference TRBV19 and TRBJ1-5): DGGITQSPKYLFRKEGQNVTLSCEQNLNHDAMYWYRQDPGQGLRLIYYSQIVNDFQKGDIAEGYSVSREKKESFPLTVTSAQKNPTAFYLCASSATGFGNQPQHFGDGTRLSIL.